This is a list of T cell receptor beta chains from one sample in a study of T-cell reconstitution after alpha-beta-depleted transplantation in children. TCRdb recomputed calls from the PCR reads with MiXCR, one row per CDR3 protein. The sample holds hundreds of thousands of distinct CDR3 sequences, around 13% seen once. The sequenced sample was PBMCs, obtained before TCRalphabeta/CD19-depleted stem cell transplant. The receptor source for this set is a girl aged 2 to 10 with congenital amegakaryocytic thrombocytopenia, due to receive a stem cell transplant. The CDR3 runs from the conserved cysteine through the conserved F or W. A D gene is named only where the DNA matches it firmly. Clone size is stated in some rows and not others, as once, few, many or a class when expanded.

TRBJ2-3	many	TRBD2	TRBV15	CATSREALAGVGTDTQYF	TGTGCCACCAGCAGAGAGGCACTAGCGGGAGTTGGCACAGATACGCAGTATTTT
TRBJ1-1	many	.	TRBV7-2	CASSTFRVHTEAFF	TGTGCCAGCAGTACCTTTAGGGTACACACTGAAGCTTTCTTT
TRBJ2-1	many	.	TRBV20-1	CSATVPTRSSLNEQFF	TGCAGTGCTACCGTCCCCACCAGGAGTAGTTTGAATGAGCAGTTCTTC
TRBJ1-1	.	.	TRBV5-1	CASSLGNPSGPAVFSWGTEAFF	TGCGCCAGCAGCTTAGGGAATCCATCTGGACCCGCCGTCTTCTCGTGGGGCACTGAAGCTTTCTTT
TRBJ2-7	many	TRBD1	TRBV4-2	CASSQDGSSGQGAYEQYF	TGTGCCAGCAGCCAAGATGGAAGTTCGGGACAGGGGGCCTACGAGCAGTACTTC
TRBJ2-1	few	TRBD2	TRBV5-1	CASSLSRAGGEQFF	TGCGCCAGCAGCTTATCGCGGGCCGGGGGGGAGCAGTTCTTC
TRBJ2-7	many	.	TRBV20-1	CSARLVGLRYEQYF	TGCAGTGCTAGGCTTGTAGGACTTCGCTACGAGCAGTACTTC
TRBJ2-7	few	.	TRBV29-1	CSVGGRTTPYEQYF	TGCAGCGTTGGGGGGCGGACTACCCCCTACGAGCAGTACTTC
TRBJ2-1	.	TRBD2	TRBV7-9	CASSHPASGRTIGSYNEQFF	TGTGCCAGCAGCCACCCCGCTAGCGGGAGAACGATCGGATCCTACAATGAGCAGTTCTTC
TRBJ2-7	.	.	TRBV19	CASSISDREGYEQYF	TGTGCCAGTAGTATCTCGGACAGGGAGGGGTACGAGCAGTACTTC
TRBJ2-1	.	TRBD1	TRBV20-1	CSARAHRDSRFSYNEQFF	TGCAGTGCTAGAGCCCACCGGGACAGCCGATTCTCCTACAATGAGCAGTTCTTC
TRBJ1-1	.	.	TRBV18	CASSPTTFWANTEAFF	TGTGCCAGCTCACCAACGACCTTTTGGGCGAACACTGAAGCTTTCTTT
TRBJ1-5	.	TRBD1	TRBV20-1	CSAVQGALYSNQPQHF	TGCAGTGCTGTACAGGGGGCCCTGTATAGCAATCAGCCCCAGCATTTT
TRBJ1-1	many	TRBD1	TRBV5-6	CASSFATGGREAFF	TGTGCCAGCAGCTTCGCCACAGGGGGCCGTGAAGCTTTCTTT
TRBJ1-5	many	.	TRBV14	CASSQEPWMAQHF	TGTGCCAGCAGCCAAGAACCGTGGATGGCCCAGCATTTT
TRBJ2-1	many	TRBD2	TRBV10-3	CAISEFGSGTGMGPYNEQFF	TGTGCCATCAGTGAGTTTGGGAGCGGGACTGGCATGGGGCCTTACAATGAGCAGTTCTTC
TRBJ2-6	.	.	TRBV3-1	CAICSTILTPYTGANVLTF	TGTGCCATCTGTTCGACAATACTCACACCTTACACTGGGGCCAACGTCCTGACTTTC
TRBJ1-2	few	.	TRBV2	CASRQGPRDYGYTF	TGTGCCAGTCGGCAGGGTCCAAGGGACTATGGCTACACCTTC
TRBJ2-1	.	.	TRBV5-4	CASSQDLAKRNEQFF	TGTGCCAGCAGCCAAGATCTAGCGAAACGCAATGAGCAGTTCTTC
TRBJ2-3	.	TRBD2	TRBV7-2	CASSARVLAGGDTQYF	TGTGCCAGCAGCGCAAGAGTGCTAGCGGGAGGGGATACGCAGTATTTT
TRBJ2-7	.	.	TRBV5-4	CASSIKTGMGIYEQYF	TGTGCCAGCAGTATAAAAACTGGGATGGGGATCTACGAGCAGTACTTC
TRBJ1-5	.	TRBD1	TRBV12-3/TRBV12-4	CASSSRTGPNQPQHF	TGTGCCAGCAGCTCTCGGACAGGCCCCAATCAGCCCCAGCATTTT
TRBJ2-7	few	TRBD1	TRBV28	CASSLFSWDRLRGEQYF	TGTGCCAGCAGTTTATTTTCTTGGGACAGGTTACGGGGCGAGCAGTACTTC